Following are 9 T cell receptor beta chains from one sample sequenced in a study of cytomegalovirus exposure and HLA in healthy donors. Some clones are missing from TCRdb's copy, which holds only in-frame ones; the method was immunoSEQ multiplex PCR. The table includes approximately 170,000 clones, 85% detected once. Sequenced: PBMCs. The receptors derive from a man under 40 in good health and CMV-seropositive.

J is TRBJ2-2 and V is TRBV2; 8 bases fit TRBD2. CDR3 size: 17 residues. The V gene end was trimmed by 3 bases and the J gene end by 4 bases; junction bases not matched to a gene: 10. CDR1 and CDR2 (germline): SNHLY, FYNNEI. Written as DNA, the CDR3 is TGTGCCAGCAGTGATGTGTTCAGCGGGGGTGTCACCGGGGAGCTGTTTTTT. Translated, it gives CASSDVFSGGVTGELFF.

This clone has just one count. The rearrangement joins TRBV9 to TRBJ2-1; 7 positions agree with TRBD2. Germline V lookup: CDR1 SGDLS, CDR2 YYNGEE. Germline trimming cut 3 bases from V and 10 bases from J; bases unmatched to any gene: 10. The CDR3 has 14 amino acids. The CDR3 spells CASSGRLAGDEQFF. In nucleotides, the CDR3 is TGTGCCAGCAGCGGAAGACTAGCTGGCGACGAGCAGTTCTTC.

This chain joins TRBV4-3 and TRBJ2-5, with D unclear. Per germline, CDR1 LGHNA and CDR2 YSLEER. V dropped 5 bases and J dropped 0 bases, with 16 bases sitting between them. This CDR3 has 16 residues. This CDR3 reads CASSDRFQQYQETQYF. The CDR3, as DNA: TGCGCCAGCAGCGACCGCTTTCAACAGTACCAAGAGACCCAGTACTTC.

The rearrangement links TRBV5-6 to TRBJ1-5; D may be TRBD1 (5 bases). Germline CDR1 is SGHDT and CDR2 is YYEEEE. With 3 bases removed from V and 2 bases from J, the gap between germline ends came to 12 bases. The length of the CDR3 is 15 residues. The CDR3 loop is CASSSGLGGNQPQHF. CDR3 in DNA: TGTGCCAGCAGCTCGGGACTAGGAGGCAATCAGCCCCAGCATTTT.

The V and J genes are TRBV18 and TRBJ2-2, with a possible D match to TRBD2 (5 bases). The CDR3 runs 15 residues. V lost 4 bases and J lost 4, with 13 bases in between. Per germline, CDR1 KGHSH and CDR2 LQKENI. The CDR3 loop reads CASSHSVLATGELFF. The CDR3 coding sequence is TGTGCCAGCTCACATTCGGTCCTAGCCACCGGGGAGCTGTTTTTT.

The gene calls are TRBV7-9 and TRBJ1-1, with TRBD1 as a possible D gene (5 bases). The V and J ends lost 5 bases and 1 base respectively, with 11 bases between them. From germline, CDR1 is SEHNR and CDR2 FQNEAQ (reference sequence). The CDR3 spans 14 residues. CDR3 protein: CASSPWGGNTEAFF. The CDR3 DNA follows: TGTGCCAGCAGCCCGTGGGGGGGGAACACTGAAGCTTTCTTT.

This clone was detected many times. V is TRBV21-1 and J is TRBJ2-7; the D call TRBD2 from the table was never checked on the DNA. TRBV21-1 counts as a pseudogene. The CDR3 is 17 residues long. In DNA, the CDR3 is TGTGCCAGCAGCAAAAGGGGCGTGGGAGGGGGTGTTGGCGAGCAGTACTTC. Its translation: CASSKRGVGGGVGEQYF.

V usage is TRBV11-2 and J usage is TRBJ1-2; a possible D gene is TRBD1 (5 bases). The CDR3 runs to 16 residues. Trimming cost V 4 bases and J 2 bases, with 17 bases left between them. CDR1 is SGHAT and CDR2 is FQNNGV in the germline V gene. The DNA for the CDR3 is TGTGCCAGCAGCTCGAGAGGACGGGGGATAAACTATGGCTACACCTTC. This sequence encodes CASSSRGRGINYGYTF. The full variable domain, with the rest looked up from reference TRBV11-2 and TRBJ1-2, is EAGVAQSPRYKIIEKRQSVAFWCNPISGHATLYWYQQILGQGPKLLIQFQNNGVVDDSQLPKDRFSAERLKGVDSTLKIQPAKLEDSAVYLCASSSRGRGINYGYTFGSGTRLTVV.

CDR3 sequence reads: CASSHSRGGDGYTF. The CDR3 DNA reads TGTGCCAGCAGCCATTCCCGGGGGGGGGACGGCTACACCTTC. This sequence joins TRBV6-1 and TRBJ1-2; perhaps TRBD1 as D (5 bases). Trimming removed 6 bases from V and 8 bases from J, with 19 bases in between. Germline lookup yields CDR1 MNHNS and CDR2 SASEGT. This CDR3 region has 14 residues.